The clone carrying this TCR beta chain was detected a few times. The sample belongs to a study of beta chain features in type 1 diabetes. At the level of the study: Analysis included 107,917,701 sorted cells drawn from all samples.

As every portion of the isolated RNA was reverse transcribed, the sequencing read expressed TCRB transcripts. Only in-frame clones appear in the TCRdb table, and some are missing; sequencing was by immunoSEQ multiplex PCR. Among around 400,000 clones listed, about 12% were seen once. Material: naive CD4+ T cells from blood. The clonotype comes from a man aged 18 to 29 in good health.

The CDR3 region has the DNA TGTGCCTGGAGTGTAATCCAGGGGCGGAACACTGAAGCTTTCTTT. Protein sequence: CAWSVIQGRNTEAFF. This sequence joins TRBV30 and TRBJ1-1; maybe TRBD1 (6 bases). Germline CDR1 is GTSNPN and CDR2 is SVGIG (reference sequence). Trimming shortened V by 0 bases and J by 1 base, and 12 bases separated the two germline ends. There are 15 residues in the CDR3.